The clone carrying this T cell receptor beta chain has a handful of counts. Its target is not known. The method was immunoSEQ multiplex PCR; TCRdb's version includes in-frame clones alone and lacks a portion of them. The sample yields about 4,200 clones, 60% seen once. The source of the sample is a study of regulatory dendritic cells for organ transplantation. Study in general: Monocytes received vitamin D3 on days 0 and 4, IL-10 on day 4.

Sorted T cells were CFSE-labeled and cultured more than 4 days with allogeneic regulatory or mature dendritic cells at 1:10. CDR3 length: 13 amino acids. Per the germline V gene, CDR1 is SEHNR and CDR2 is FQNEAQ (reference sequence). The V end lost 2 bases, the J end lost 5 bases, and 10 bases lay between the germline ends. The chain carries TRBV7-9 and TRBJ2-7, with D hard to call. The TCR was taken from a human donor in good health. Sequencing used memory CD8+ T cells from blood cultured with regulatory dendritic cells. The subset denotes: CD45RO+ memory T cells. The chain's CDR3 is CASSLLSPDEQYF. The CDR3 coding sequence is TGTGCCAGCAGCTTACTTTCCCCTGACGAGCAGTACTTC.